This TCR beta chain was identified during a study of blood T cell repertoires in COVID-19. About the research overall: Sample material is recorded as cDNA or gDNA derived from T cells, B-cell-depleted T cells, or PBMCs.

Trimming removed 4 bases from V and 10 bases from J; junction bases left unmatched: 7. There are 13 residues in the CDR3. The germline gives CDR1 SGDLS, CDR2 YYNGEE. Libraries were prepared by immunoSEQ multiplex PCR; TCRdb keeps only in-frame clonotypes and omits some of them. The profile covers about 410,000 clones, with approximately 91% appearing a single time and roughly 1.4% taken by the ten largest. This rearrangement joins TRBV9 to TRBJ2-1; 8 bases agree with TRBD1. This TCR was sampled from a woman between 40 and 55 years old with COVID-19, enrolled during active disease. Sample: peripheral blood. The CDR3 spells CASSLQGQGEQFF. In nucleotides, the CDR3 is TGTGCCAGCAGCCTCCAAGGACAGGGAGAGCAGTTCTTC.